The 5 T cell receptor beta chains given below trace back to one sample, sequenced in a study of early T cells in non-severe SARS-CoV-2 infection. TCRdb processed the 5' RACE reads anew with MiXCR; each CDR3 protein has one entry. This table has over 30,000 distinct CDR3 sequences, roughly 4.5% appearing once. The sample comprised whole blood. Receptor source: an adult who was a healthcare worker with PCR-confirmed SARS-CoV-2 infection or an uninfected control (not recorded which).

This clonotype was detected many times. This chain uses TRBV7-2 with TRBJ1-5; D is ambiguous. V was clipped by 9 bases and J by 2 bases, with 11 bases between them. Germline CDR1 SGHTA, CDR2 FQGNSA. The length of the CDR3 is 13 residues. As DNA, the CDR3 is TGTGCCAGTACGACGAGTGGCAATCAGCCCCAGCATTTT. Its protein product is CASTTSGNQPQHF. Full variable domain (rest looked up from reference TRBV7-2 and TRBJ1-5): GAGVSQSPSNKVTEKGKDVELRCDPISGHTALYWYRQSLGQGLEFLIYFQGNSAPDKSGLPSDRFSAERTGGSVSTLTIQRTQQEDSAVYLCASTTSGNQPQHFGDGTRLSIL.

The V call is TRBV9, the J call TRBJ2-5; D perhaps matches TRBD1 (5 bases). V was pared by 4 bases and J by 4 bases, with 23 bases between. This CDR3 is built from 17 residues. Germline V gene sequence: CDR1 SGDLS, CDR2 YYNGEE. As DNA, the CDR3 is TGTGCCAGCAGCACTACCCCCCAGACAGCAATGGGAGAGACCCAGTACTTC. This codes for CASSTTPQTAMGETQYF.

The chain carries TRBV6-2 or TRBV6-3 and TRBJ2-2, with D possibly being TRBD1 or TRBD2 (5 bases each). This CDR3 contains 15 residues. V shed 6 bases and J shed 4 bases, with 15 bases lying between them. Germline CDR1 MNHEY, CDR2 SVGEGT. The CDR3 spells CASRGGGGPTGELFF. The CDR3 coding sequence is TGTGCCAGCAGGGGCGGTGGGGGTCCCACCGGGGAGCTGTTTTTT.

The chain links TRBV20-1 to TRBJ2-5; D remains unclear. The CDR3 is 11 amino acids. CDR1 and CDR2 from the germline V gene are DFQATT and SNEGSKA (reference sequence). V lost 3 bases, J lost 1 base, and 3 bases lay in between. CDR3 in DNA: TGCAGTGCTAGGAGCCAAGAGACCCAGTACTTC. It is translated as CSARSQETQYF.

This clonotype appeared many times. The chain uses TRBV19 and TRBJ1-6; 7 nucleotides line up with TRBD1. Looked up from germline, CDR1 is LNHDA and CDR2 is SQIVND (reference sequence). The CDR3 covers 13 residues. V lost 8 bases and J lost 6; bases outside the gene matches: 4. The CDR3 here is CASSRDSNSPLHF. The CDR3 DNA follows: TGTGCCAGTTCGCGGGACAGTAATTCACCCCTCCACTTT. The full variable domain, in which reference TRBV19 and TRBJ1-6 provide the parts outside the CDR3, is DGGITQSPKYLFRKEGQNVTLSCEQNLNHDAMYWYRQDPGQGLRLIYYSQIVNDFQKGDIAEGYSVSREKKESFPLTVTSAQKNPTAFYLCASSRDSNSPLHFGNGTRLTVT.